The 29 T cell receptor beta chains below come from one sample, sequenced in a study of spatial heterogeneity in lung cancer. Study-level results: Mutation counts in tumors were tracked by counts of expanded intratumoral alpha and beta TCRs.

TCRdb reanalysed the 5' RACE reads using MiXCR and keeps one entry per CDR3 protein. The sample lists 9,000 to 10,000 distinct CDR3 sequences, 6.3% seen once, with about 7.1% in the top ten. Their recognized antigens are unknown. Specified time point: sample taken at primary tumor resection. The sample here was lung tumor tissue, taken at surgery. These receptor sequences come from a female donor with early-stage non-small cell lung cancer.

This clonotype is categorized as medium-sized. The CDR3 DNA follows: TGTGCCATCAGGGGCCAGGAGGATAGTATTTCACCCCTCCACTTT. Translating gives CAIRGQEDSISPLHF. The chain has TRBV10-3 and TRBJ1-6, with D uncertain. CDR3 length equals 15 residues. The germline V gene encodes CDR1 ENHRY and CDR2 SYGVKD. Deletions cut 6 bases from V and 9 bases from J, with 18 bases between.

This clonotype appeared many times. J is TRBJ1-3 and V is TRBV7-6; a weak D match, TRBD1 (5 bases). Trimming took off 7 bases at V and 4 bases at J, with 20 bases between the two ends. This CDR3 is 16 amino acids long. CDR1 and CDR2 (germline): SGHVS, FNYEAQ. DNA for the CDR3: TGTGCCAGCACCATGAGCGAGACAGCAAAAGGAAACACCATATATTTT. Protein product: CASTMSETAKGNTIYF. Full variable domain (missing parts from reference TRBV7-6 and TRBJ1-3): GAGVSQSPRYKVTKRGQDVALRCDPISGHVSLYWYRQALGQGPEFLTYFNYEAQQDKSGLPNDRFSAERPEGSISTLTIQRTEQRDSAMYRCASTMSETAKGNTIYFGEGSWLTVV.

This clonotype is medium-sized. The rearrangement uses TRBV4-1 and TRBJ2-3, with D possibly being TRBD2 (6 bases). The CDR3 covers 15 residues. The V end was cut by 0 bases, the J end by 3 bases, with 10 bases between. Germline loops: CDR1 MGHRA, CDR2 YSYEKL. This CDR3 is CASSQEEGVTDTQYF. In DNA, the CDR3 is TGCGCCAGCAGCCAAGAGGAGGGAGTTACAGATACGCAGTATTTT.

This clonotype was counted ten times or more. The chain joins TRBV12-3 or TRBV12-4 to TRBJ1-6; D is uncertain. The CDR3 has 11 residues. V lost 5 bases to trimming and J lost 9 bases, with 5 bases between them. The CDR3 loop is CASSEGSPLHF. The CDR3 region has the DNA TGTGCCAGCAGTGAGGGTTCACCCCTCCACTTT.

This clonotype occurred many times. CDR3 DNA sequence: TGTGCCAGCAGCTCGGACCCCACGTTACAACATGGCTACACCTTC. It is translated as CASSSDPTLQHGYTF. The chain has TRBV7-3 and TRBJ1-2; no definite D call. V was cut by 4 bases and J by 6 bases, with 18 bases left in between. The germline gives CDR1 SGHTA, CDR2 FQGTGA. This CDR3 has 15 residues.

This clonotype is classed as medium-sized. The chain joins TRBV28 to TRBJ2-2, with TRBD1 matching over 7 bases. This CDR3 comprises 16 residues. Germline V gene sequence: CDR1 MDHEN, CDR2 SYDVKM. The junction had 14 bases not matched to a gene; V was cut back by 6 bases and J by 7 bases. CDR3 sequence (DNA): TGTGCCAGCAGCCACACATTGGGACAGACCGACGGGGAGCTGTTTTTT. Amino acid sequence: CASSHTLGQTDGELFF.

The rearrangement joins TRBV6-5 to TRBJ2-1; D is undetermined. The germline V gene encodes CDR1 MNHEY and CDR2 SVGAGI. This CDR3 has 13 residues. Trimming cost V 6 bases and J 10 bases, with 16 bases left between them. The CDR3 region is CASRTEGNSEQFF. The CDR3 DNA follows: TGTGCCAGCAGAACAGAAGGGAATTCGGAGCAGTTCTTC.

This clonotype was counted only a few times. This rearrangement joins TRBV5-6 to TRBJ1-1; D call uncertain. Trimming cost V 3 bases and J 0 bases, with 15 bases left between them. The CDR3 runs 16 residues. Germline values: CDR1 SGHDT, CDR2 YYEEEE. CDR3 region: CASSWGRSGMNTEAFF. The DNA of the CDR3 is TGTGCCAGCAGCTGGGGTCGCTCTGGGATGAACACTGAAGCTTTCTTT.

In this sample, this clonotype turned up a few times. This chain uses TRBV30 with TRBJ2-1; TRBD2 aligns across 12 bases. Germline V CDR1 and CDR2: GTSNPN, SVGIG (reference sequence). This CDR3 contains 18 residues. V lost 2 bases, J lost 5 bases, and 13 bases stayed unmatched. The CDR3 loop is CAWSRGKLAGGPHNEQFF. The CDR3 nucleotides read TGTGCCTGGAGTCGAGGAAAACTAGCGGGAGGTCCCCACAATGAGCAGTTCTTC. The complete variable domain, with remaining parts taken from reference TRBV30 and TRBJ2-1, reads SQTIHQWPATLVQPVGSPLSLECTVEGTSNPNLYWYRQAAGRGLQLLFYSVGIGQISSEVPQNLSASRPQDRQFILSSKKLLLSDSGFYLCAWSRGKLAGGPHNEQFFGPGTRLTVL.

This clonotype was seen a few times. The rearrangement joins TRBV27 to TRBJ2-7; the D call may be TRBD1 or TRBD2 (5 bases each). V dropped 5 bases and J dropped 2 bases, with 19 bases sitting between them. Germline loops: CDR1 MNHEY, CDR2 SMNVEV (reference sequence). CDR3 length equals 16 residues. Here the CDR3 DNA reads TGTGCCAGCAGTCCTTCCGGGATGGTCAGGGCCTACGAGCAGTACGTC. Translated, it gives CASSPSGMVRAYEQYV.

The chain carries TRBV27 and TRBJ2-7, with TRBD2 matching over 10 bases. CDR3 length equals 15 residues. The germline gives CDR1 MNHEY, CDR2 SMNVEV (reference sequence). J gave up 6 bases and V 2 bases, and 7 bases lay outside the gene matches. CDR3: CASSLQPSGSVEQYF. The CDR3 DNA sequence: TGTGCCAGCAGTTTACAGCCTAGCGGGAGTGTCGAGCAGTACTTC.

The sample holds many counts of this clonotype. The chain links TRBV5-4 to TRBJ2-5; 13 nucleotides line up with TRBD2. Per germline, CDR1 SGHNT and CDR2 YYREEE (reference sequence). V was pared by 4 bases and J by 4 bases, with 7 bases of the junction left unmatched. CDR3 length equals 16 residues. The CDR3 reads CASSVGLAGVGETQYF. CDR3 in DNA: TGTGCCAGCAGCGTAGGACTAGCGGGGGTGGGAGAGACCCAGTACTTC.

In this sample, this clonotype turned up a few times. CDR3: CASSLDSYEVAFF. In DNA form, the CDR3 reads TGTGCCAGCTCACTCGACAGCTACGAAGTTGCTTTCTTT. The gene calls are TRBV18 and TRBJ1-1, with D tentatively TRBD1 (5 bases). Trimming pared 4 bases from V and 11 bases from J, leaving 17 bases between. Germline CDR1 KGHSH, CDR2 LQKENI. The CDR3 contains 13 residues.

The chain links TRBV7-6 to TRBJ2-3, with a possible D match to TRBD2 (6 bases). Germline V gene sequence: CDR1 SGHVS, CDR2 FNYEAQ. The CDR3 length is 16 residues. V gave up 1 base and J gave up 5 bases, with 16 bases separating them. The CDR3, as DNA: TGTGCCAGCAGCTTAGAGCCTAACGGGAGAAGAGATACGCAGTATTTT. Protein sequence: CASSLEPNGRRDTQYF.

This clonotype occurred a few times. The chain recombines TRBV7-2 with TRBJ2-3; D not certain. V was shortened by 6 bases and J by 2 bases, with 6 bases between the two germline ends. Germline CDR1 SGHTA, CDR2 FQGNSA. There are 12 residues in the CDR3. CDR3 amino acids: CASRRSTDTQYF. CDR3 coding DNA: TGTGCCAGCAGAAGATCCACAGATACGCAGTATTTT.

This clonotype is medium-sized in the sample. This chain links TRBV11-2 with TRBJ1-1; 7 bases align to TRBD1. Germline loops: CDR1 SGHAT, CDR2 FQNNGV. This CDR3 is built from 14 residues. After removal of 7 bases from V and 1 base from J, the junction contained 6 bases not matched to a gene. This chain's CDR3 is CASTPQGPNTEAFF. The CDR3 DNA is TGTGCCAGCACCCCACAGGGGCCGAACACTGAAGCTTTCTTT.

This clonotype was recorded at least ten times. The chain employs TRBV20-1 and TRBJ2-7, with 10 bases aligning to TRBD2. The CDR3 is made up of 17 amino acids. Unmatched junction bases numbered 12, after V lost 0 bases and J lost 4 bases. Germline V gene lookup returns CDR1 DFQATT and CDR2 SNEGSKA (reference sequence). As DNA, the CDR3 is TGCAGTGCTAGAGATGCCAACCCGGGACTAGCGAAATACGAGCAGTACTTC. Translating gives CSARDANPGLAKYEQYF.

By frequency in the sample, this clonotype is medium-sized. This sequence joins TRBV4-3 and TRBJ1-1; no reliable D call. CDR1 and CDR2 (germline): LGHNA, YSLEER. Deletions cut 0 bases from V and 2 bases from J, with 13 bases between. The CDR3 runs 16 residues. The CDR3 region has the DNA TGCGCCAGCAGCCAAGATCGGGGTCAGAGCAACACTGAAGCTTTCTTT. Its protein is CASSQDRGQSNTEAFF.

This clonotype has a count of ten or more. The J gene is TRBJ1-2, the V gene TRBV29-1; D is undetermined. This CDR3 is 15 amino acids long. V was clipped by 0 bases and J by 7 bases, with 18 bases between them. CDR1 is SQVTM and CDR2 is ANQGSEA in the germline V gene. CDR3 protein: CSVEDPFAGMGGYTF. The CDR3 DNA sequence: TGCAGCGTTGAAGATCCTTTTGCGGGGATGGGTGGCTACACCTTC.

By share of the sample, this clonotype is medium-sized. The V gene is TRBV11-1, the J gene TRBJ2-7, with TRBD2 matching 9 bases. Germline V gene sequence: CDR1 SGHAT, CDR2 FQDESV (reference sequence). The CDR3 is 15 amino acids. Unmatched junction bases numbered 3, after V lost 3 bases and J lost 0 bases. The CDR3 here is CASSFLAGHSYEQYF. The CDR3, as DNA: TGTGCCAGCAGCTTTCTAGCGGGACACTCCTACGAGCAGTACTTC.

Judged by abundance, this clonotype is medium-sized (0.01 to 0.1%). This sequence joins TRBV7-2 and TRBJ2-1; 7 nucleotides line up with TRBD2. The CDR3 runs 15 residues. Unmatched junction bases numbered 4, after V lost 1 base and J lost 4 bases. Germline V gene lookup returns CDR1 SGHTA and CDR2 FQGNSA. CDR3 DNA: TGTGCCAGCAGCTTAGGAGCGGGGATATACAATGAGCAGTTCTTC. Translation gives CASSLGAGIYNEQFF. The entire variable domain, with the rest obtained from reference TRBV7-2 and TRBJ2-1, is as follows: GAGVSQSPSNKVTEKGKDVELRCDPISGHTALYWYRQSLGQGLEFLIYFQGNSAPDKSGLPSDRFSAERTGGSVSTLTIQRTQQEDSAVYLCASSLGAGIYNEQFFGPGTRLTVL.

This clonotype was observed many times. CDR3 sequence reads: CASIWPGADTQYF. The CDR3 DNA follows: TGTGCCAGCATTTGGCCCGGGGCAGATACGCAGTATTTT. The chain is built from TRBV28 and TRBJ2-3; D perhaps matches TRBD2 (5 bases). Germline values: CDR1 MDHEN, CDR2 SYDVKM. Trimming cost V 7 bases and J 4 bases, with 12 bases left between them. This CDR3 is built from 13 residues.

This clonotype was counted ten times or more. The chain carries TRBV10-2 and TRBJ1-6, with TRBD1 identical over 10 bases. Unmatched junction bases numbered 12, after V lost 5 bases and J lost 8 bases. CDR1 WSHSY and CDR2 SAAADI come from the germline V gene. The CDR3 runs 17 residues. CDR3 in DNA: TGCGCCAGCAGTCCGGGACAGGGGCTCGGAGGCGATTCACCCCTCCACTTT. Protein product: CASSPGQGLGGDSPLHF.

This clonotype appeared many times. This chain connects TRBV19 to TRBJ2-1, with D perhaps matching TRBD1 (5 bases). Germline loops: CDR1 LNHDA, CDR2 SQIVND (reference sequence). This CDR3 region has 17 residues. The V and J ends lost 3 bases and 0 bases respectively, with 15 bases between them. The CDR3 coding sequence is TGTGCCAGTAGTATGGGGTGGCGGCAGGGCTCCTACAATGAGCAGTTCTTC. This translates into CASSMGWRQGSYNEQFF.

This clonotype occurred many times. V gene TRBV12-3 or TRBV12-4 combines with J gene TRBJ2-1, with a tentative D call TRBD2 (5 bases). The V gene lost 5 bases and the J gene lost 7 bases, with 9 bases spanning the gap. CDR3 length equals 12 residues. This chain's CDR3 is CASSALANEQFF. DNA of the CDR3: TGTGCCAGCAGTGCTCTAGCAAATGAGCAGTTCTTC.

The CDR3 nucleotides read TGTGCCAGCAGTTTAGCTCTCAGCACGACAGATACGCAGTATTTT. As protein: CASSLALSTTDTQYF. V usage is TRBV28 and J usage is TRBJ2-3, with D uncertain. The CDR3 spans 15 residues. Looked up from germline, CDR1 is MDHEN and CDR2 is SYDVKM. V lost 2 bases and J 3 bases, leaving 12 bases between the germline ends.

In this sample, this clonotype turned up many times. The rearrangement joins TRBV6-5 to TRBJ2-7, with a tentative D call TRBD2 (6 bases). Trimming took off 1 base at V and 1 base at J, with 11 bases between the two ends. Germline V lookup: CDR1 MNHEY, CDR2 SVGAGI. The CDR3 sequence is 15 residues long. CDR3 nucleotides: TGTGCCAGCAGTTACTTGGGAGGAACATCCTACGAGCAGTACTTC. Its translation is CASSYLGGTSYEQYF.

As regards this clonotype: This may be a read error: a much more frequent sequence differs by one nucleotide. The chain recombines TRBV7-2 with TRBJ2-5; D is ambiguous. Trimming left V 3 bases short and J 5 bases short, with 10 bases between. The CDR3 runs to 13 residues. CDR1 is SGHTA, CDR2 FQGNSA, per germline. CDR3 DNA sequence: TGTGCCAGCAGCTTCCATGGAGAGGAGACCCAGTACTTC. Translating gives CASSFHGEETQYF.

Only a few counts were recorded for this clonotype. V usage is TRBV7-2 and J usage is TRBJ1-2; no clear D. Deletions cut 6 bases from V and 4 bases from J, with 9 bases between. Looked up from germline, CDR1 is SGHTA and CDR2 is FQGNSA. CDR3 length: 12 residues. The CDR3, as DNA: TGTGCCAGCAGTCTAAACAGCTATGGCTACACCTTC. Amino acid sequence: CASSLNSYGYTF.